This record covers a single T cell receptor beta chain. The entry originates in a study of blood T cell repertoires in COVID-19. Across the whole study: The United States, Italy and Spain provided the acute and convalescent COVID-19 samples. Nucleic acid was either cDNA or gDNA, and it came from T cells, B-cell-depleted T cells, or PBMCs.

After removal of 2 bases from V and 2 bases from J, the junction contained 3 bases not matched to a gene. This CDR3 spans 15 amino acids. Germline loops: CDR1 LGHDT, CDR2 YNNKEL (reference sequence). In the original workflow: Reference gene primer amplification yielded estimated nucleated cell counts. The assay was immunoSEQ multiplex PCR, and TCRdb's table has in-frame clones only and misses some. V, J and clone size are taken as reported in that table, and D and trimming were inferred from the DNA itself. The sample holds 650,000 to 800,000 clones; about nine tenths are singletons and the top ten take roughly 0.25%.

Material: peripheral blood. This sequence was found in a woman between 18 and 30 years old with acute or convalescent COVID-19. This rearrangement joins TRBV3-1 (or the pseudogene TRBV3-2) to TRBJ2-3; 8 bases are a match to TRBD2. Here the CDR3 reads CASSQPGLVTDTQYF. The CDR3 DNA is TGTGCCAGCAGCCAACCGGGACTAGTCACAGATACGCAGTATTTT.